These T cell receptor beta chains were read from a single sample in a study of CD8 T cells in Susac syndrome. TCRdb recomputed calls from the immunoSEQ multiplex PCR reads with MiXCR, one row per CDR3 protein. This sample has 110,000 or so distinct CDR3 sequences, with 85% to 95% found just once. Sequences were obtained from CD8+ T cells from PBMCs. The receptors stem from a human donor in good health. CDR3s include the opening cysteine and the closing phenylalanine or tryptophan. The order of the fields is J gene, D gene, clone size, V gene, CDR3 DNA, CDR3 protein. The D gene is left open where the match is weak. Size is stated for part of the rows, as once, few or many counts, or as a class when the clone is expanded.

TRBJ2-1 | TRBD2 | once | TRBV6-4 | TGTGCCAGCAGTGACTCCGGGGGGGCCTACAATGAGCAGTTCTTC | CASSDSGGAYNEQFF
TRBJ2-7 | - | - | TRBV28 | TGTGCCAGCGCGGTCGGGGAGATAGGGCAGTACTTC | CASAVGEIGQYF
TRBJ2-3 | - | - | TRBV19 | TGTGCCAGTAGTATGGGGCTCACAGATACGCAGTATTTT | CASSMGLTDTQYF
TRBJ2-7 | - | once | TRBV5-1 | TGCGCCAGCAGCTTGAGGCGGGACTCCTACGAGCAGTACTTC | CASSLRRDSYEQYF
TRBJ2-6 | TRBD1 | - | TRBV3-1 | TGTGCCAGCACCTCTAGCCGGGGACAGGGGAAAGCTGGGGCCAACGTCCTGACTTTC | CASTSSRGQGKAGANVLTF
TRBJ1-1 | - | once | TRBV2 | TGTGCCAGCAGGGCCGGGAATGAAGCTTTCTTT | CASRAGNEAFF
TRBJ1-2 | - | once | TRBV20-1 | TGCAGTGCTACGCGAAGGACCGGGGGATATGGCTACACCTTC | CSATRRTGGYGYTF
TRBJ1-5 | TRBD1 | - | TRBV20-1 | TGCAGTGCTCGGAAACCGGGACAGGGGCAGCCCCAGCATTTT | CSARKPGQGQPQHF
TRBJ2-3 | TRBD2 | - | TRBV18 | TGTGCCAGCTCACCTTCGGGACTAGCGGGGAGCACAGATACGCAGTATTTT | CASSPSGLAGSTDTQYF
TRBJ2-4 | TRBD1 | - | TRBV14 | TGTGCCAGCAGCCCCTCAAACGGCTTCTCCGGGACAGGGCAATACATTCAGTACTTC | CASSPSNGFSGTGQYIQYF